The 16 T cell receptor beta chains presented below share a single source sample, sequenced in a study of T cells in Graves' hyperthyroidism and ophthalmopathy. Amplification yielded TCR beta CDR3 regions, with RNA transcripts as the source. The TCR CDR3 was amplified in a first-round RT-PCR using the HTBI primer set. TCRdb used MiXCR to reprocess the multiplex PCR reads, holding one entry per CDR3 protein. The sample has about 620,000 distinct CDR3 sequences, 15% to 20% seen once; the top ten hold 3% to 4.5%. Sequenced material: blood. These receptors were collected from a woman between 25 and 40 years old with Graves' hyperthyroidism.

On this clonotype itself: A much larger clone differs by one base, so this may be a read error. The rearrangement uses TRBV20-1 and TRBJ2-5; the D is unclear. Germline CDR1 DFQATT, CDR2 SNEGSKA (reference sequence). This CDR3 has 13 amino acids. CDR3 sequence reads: CSADLGYQETQDF. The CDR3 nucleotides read TGCAGTGCCGACCTAGGATATCAAGAGACCCAGGACTTC.

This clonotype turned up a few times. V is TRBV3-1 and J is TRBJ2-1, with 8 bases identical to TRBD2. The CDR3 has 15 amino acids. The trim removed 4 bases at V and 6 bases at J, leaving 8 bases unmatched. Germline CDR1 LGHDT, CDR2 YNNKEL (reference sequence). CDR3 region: CASSPPGLGGNEQFF. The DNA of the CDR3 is TGTGCCAGCAGCCCACCGGGACTAGGCGGCAATGAGCAGTTCTTC.

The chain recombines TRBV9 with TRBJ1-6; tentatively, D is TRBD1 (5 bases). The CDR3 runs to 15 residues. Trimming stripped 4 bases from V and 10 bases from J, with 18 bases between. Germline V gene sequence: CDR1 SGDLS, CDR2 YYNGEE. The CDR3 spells CASSTAGSYTSPLHF. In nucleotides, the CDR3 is TGTGCCAGCAGCACCGCAGGGTCTTACACGTCACCCCTCCACTTT.

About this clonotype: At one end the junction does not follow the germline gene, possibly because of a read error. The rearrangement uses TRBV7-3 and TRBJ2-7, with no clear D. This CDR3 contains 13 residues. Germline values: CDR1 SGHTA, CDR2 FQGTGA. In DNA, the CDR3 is TGTGCCAGCAGCTTTCAGAGGAGAGACGAGCGGTACTTC. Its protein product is CASSFQRRDERYF.

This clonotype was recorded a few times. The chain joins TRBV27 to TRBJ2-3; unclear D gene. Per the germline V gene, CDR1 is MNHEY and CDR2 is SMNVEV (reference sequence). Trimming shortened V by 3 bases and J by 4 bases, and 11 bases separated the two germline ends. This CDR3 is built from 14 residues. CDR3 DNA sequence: TGTGCCAGCAGTTTGGGGAACAGCCCAGATACGCAGTATTTT. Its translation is CASSLGNSPDTQYF.

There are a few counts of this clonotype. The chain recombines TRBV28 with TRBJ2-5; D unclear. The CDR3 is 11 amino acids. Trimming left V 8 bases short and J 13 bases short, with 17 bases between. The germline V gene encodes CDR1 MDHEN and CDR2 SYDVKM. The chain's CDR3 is CASSTSRIGYF. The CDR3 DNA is TGTGCCAGCTCCACCTCCCGGATCGGGTACTTC.

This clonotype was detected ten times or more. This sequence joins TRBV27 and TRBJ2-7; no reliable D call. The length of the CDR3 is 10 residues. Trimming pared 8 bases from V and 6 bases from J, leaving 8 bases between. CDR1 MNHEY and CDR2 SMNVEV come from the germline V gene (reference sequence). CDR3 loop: CASPSLEQYF. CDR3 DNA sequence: TGTGCCAGCCCTTCCCTCGAGCAGTACTTC.

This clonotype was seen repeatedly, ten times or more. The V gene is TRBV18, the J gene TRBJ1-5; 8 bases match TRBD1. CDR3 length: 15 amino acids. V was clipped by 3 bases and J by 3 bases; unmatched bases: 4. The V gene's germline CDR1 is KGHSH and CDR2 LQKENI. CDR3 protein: CASSPWTGPNQPQHF. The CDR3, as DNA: TGTGCCAGCTCACCGTGGACAGGGCCCAATCAGCCCCAGCATTTT.

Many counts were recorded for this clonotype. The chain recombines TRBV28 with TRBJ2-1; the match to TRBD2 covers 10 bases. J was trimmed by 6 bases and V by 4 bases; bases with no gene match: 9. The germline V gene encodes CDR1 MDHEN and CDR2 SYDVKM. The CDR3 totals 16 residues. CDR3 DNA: TGTGCCAGCAGTTCTCGTCTAGCGGGAGTACCCAATGAGCAGTTCTTC. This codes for CASSSRLAGVPNEQFF.

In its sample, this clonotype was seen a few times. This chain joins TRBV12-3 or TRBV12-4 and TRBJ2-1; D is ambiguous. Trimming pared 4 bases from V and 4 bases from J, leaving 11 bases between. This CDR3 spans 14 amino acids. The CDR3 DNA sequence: TGTGCCAGCAGTTCATCTAACCCGTACAATGAGCAGTTCTTC. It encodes CASSSSNPYNEQFF.

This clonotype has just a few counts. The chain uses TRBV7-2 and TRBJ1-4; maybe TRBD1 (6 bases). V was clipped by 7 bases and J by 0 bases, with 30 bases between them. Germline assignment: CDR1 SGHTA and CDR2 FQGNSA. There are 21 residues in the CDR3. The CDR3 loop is CASNSGGARALFPTTNEKLFF. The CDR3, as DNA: TGTGCCAGCAATAGTGGGGGGGCTAGGGCGCTTTTCCCTACAACTAATGAAAAACTGTTTTTT.

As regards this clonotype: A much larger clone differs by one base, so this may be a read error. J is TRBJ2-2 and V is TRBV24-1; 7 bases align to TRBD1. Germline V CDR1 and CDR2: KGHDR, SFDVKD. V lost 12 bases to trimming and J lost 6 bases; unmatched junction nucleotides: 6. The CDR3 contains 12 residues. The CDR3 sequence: CAASTGAGELFF. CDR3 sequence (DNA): TGTGCCGCCTCTACAGGGGCCGGGGAGCTGTTTTTT.

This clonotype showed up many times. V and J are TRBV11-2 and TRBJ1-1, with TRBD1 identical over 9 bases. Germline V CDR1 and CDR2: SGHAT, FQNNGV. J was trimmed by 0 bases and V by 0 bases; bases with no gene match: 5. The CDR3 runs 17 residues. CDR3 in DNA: TGTGCCAGCAGCTTAGATCCCGGGACAGGGCTGAACACTGAAGCTTTCTTT. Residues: CASSLDPGTGLNTEAFF.

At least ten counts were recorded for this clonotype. The CDR3 loop reads CSARTSGSLFGETQYF. The CDR3, as DNA: TGCAGTGCCAGGACTAGCGGGAGTTTGTTTGGAGAGACCCAGTACTTC. V is TRBV20-1 and J is TRBJ2-5, with 13 bases matching TRBD2. Germline V CDR1 and CDR2: DFQATT, SNEGSKA (reference sequence). The CDR3 sequence is 16 residues long. V was pared by 6 bases and J by 4 bases, with 11 bases of the junction left unmatched.

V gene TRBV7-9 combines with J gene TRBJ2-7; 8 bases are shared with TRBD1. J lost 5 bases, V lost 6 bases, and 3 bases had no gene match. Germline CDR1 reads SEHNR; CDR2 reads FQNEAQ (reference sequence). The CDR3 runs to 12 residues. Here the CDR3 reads CASRQTGDEQYF. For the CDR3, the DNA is TGTGCCAGCAGACAGACAGGGGACGAGCAGTACTTC.

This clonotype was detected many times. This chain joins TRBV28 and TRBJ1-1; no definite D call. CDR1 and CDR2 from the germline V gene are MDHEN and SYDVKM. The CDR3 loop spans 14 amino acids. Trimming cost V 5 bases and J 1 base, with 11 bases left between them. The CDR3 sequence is CASSLSLRNTEAFF. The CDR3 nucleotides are TGTGCCAGCAGTCTCTCCCTCAGGAACACTGAAGCTTTCTTT.